The next 10 T cell receptor beta chains were all read from a single sample in a study of blood T cell repertoires in COVID-19. The table came from immunoSEQ multiplex PCR; TCRdb's copy has only in-frame clones and leaves some out. The table records 140,000 to 150,000 clones, 70% to 90% of them present only once. Sequencing was performed on PBMCs or T cells enriched from blood (not recorded which). These receptors came from a woman aged 40 to 49 who had recovered from COVID-19.

The V and J genes are TRBV30 and TRBJ1-1, with D perhaps matching TRBD1 (5 bases). Trimming took 5 bases from V and 1 from J, leaving 11 bases between them. Looked up from germline, CDR1 is GTSNPN and CDR2 is SVGIG (reference sequence). The CDR3 is 13 residues long. DNA of the CDR3: TGTGCCTGGGCGGTTACAGGGAACACTGAAGCTTTCTTT. Its translation is CAWAVTGNTEAFF. Full variable domain (remainder filled in from reference TRBV30 and TRBJ1-1): SQTIHQWPATLVQPVGSPLSLECTVEGTSNPNLYWYRQAAGRGLQLLFYSVGIGQISSEVPQNLSASRPQDRQFILSSKKLLLSDSGFYLCAWAVTGNTEAFFGQGTRLTVV.

The CDR3 protein is CASSLERSRETQYF. The DNA of the CDR3 is TGTGCCAGCAGCTTGGAGCGGAGTAGAGAGACCCAGTACTTC. The rearrangement links TRBV5-4 to TRBJ2-5; TRBD2 might be the D (5 bases). V lost 0 bases and J 4 bases, leaving 10 bases between the germline ends. CDR3 length: 14 residues. Looked up from germline, CDR1 is SGHNT and CDR2 is YYREEE (reference sequence).

The chain couples TRBV18 to TRBJ2-7, with TRBD2 as a possible D gene (6 bases). Per germline, CDR1 KGHSH and CDR2 LQKENI. The CDR3 spans 17 residues. The V gene lost 4 bases and the J gene lost 4 bases, with 23 bases spanning the gap. CDR3 in amino acids: CASSLRRGAEGGYEQYF. DNA of the CDR3: TGTGCCAGCTCACTACGCCGCGGGGCGGAGGGCGGTTACGAGCAGTACTTC.

This chain joins TRBV3-1 (or the pseudogene TRBV3-2) and TRBJ1-6; 7 bases match TRBD1. This CDR3 has 14 residues. The germline gives CDR1 LGHDT, CDR2 YNNKEL (reference sequence). Trimming at V came to 4 bases and at J to 8 bases, leaving 5 bases not matched to a gene. DNA of the CDR3: TGTGCCAGCAGCCTCGGACAGGACGATTCACCCCTCCACTTT. This encodes CASSLGQDDSPLHF.

V usage is TRBV9 and J usage is TRBJ2-7; D is unclear. This CDR3 has 12 amino acids. CDR1 and CDR2 from the germline V gene are SGDLS and YYNGEE. The V end lost 0 bases, the J end lost 6 bases, and 7 bases lay between the germline ends. The CDR3 protein is CASSVEYGEQYF. In DNA, the CDR3 is TGTGCCAGCAGCGTAGAATACGGCGAGCAGTACTTC.

This CDR3 is CASSLPLESGYGSYTF. For the CDR3, the DNA is TGTGCCAGCAGCTTACCCCTTGAATCGGGGTATGGAAGCTACACCTTC. This chain uses TRBV7-2 with TRBJ1-2; D is uncertain. V lost 2 bases to trimming and J lost 9 bases, with 22 bases between them. The CDR3 contains 16 residues. CDR1 and CDR2 (germline): SGHTA, FQGNSA.

This rearrangement joins TRBV9 to TRBJ2-1; perhaps TRBD1 as D (6 bases). Trimming took 0 bases from V and 7 from J, leaving 8 bases between them. Germline CDR1 reads SGDLS; CDR2 reads YYNGEE. This CDR3 contains 13 residues. CDR3 amino acids: CASSVGTENEQFF. CDR3 in DNA: TGTGCCAGCAGCGTAGGGACAGAAAATGAGCAGTTCTTC. Variable domain in full (rest from reference TRBV9 and TRBJ2-1): DSGVTQTPKHLITATGQRVTLRCSPRSGDLSVYWYQQSLDQGLQFLIQYYNGEERAKGNILERFSAQQFPDLHSELNLSSLELGDSALYFCASSVGTENEQFFGPGTRLTVL.

This clone was counted a few times. The chain uses TRBV2 and TRBJ2-5, with 8 bases aligning to TRBD1. The CDR3 length is 16 residues. Germline values: CDR1 SNHLY, CDR2 FYNNEI. V gave up 4 bases and J gave up 3 bases; unmatched junction bases: 10. CDR3 sequence (DNA): TGTGCCAGCAGTGGCCCGAGACAGGGGAACAAAGAGACCCAGTACTTC. Translating it yields CASSGPRQGNKETQYF. Together with reference TRBV2 and TRBJ2-5, the CDR3 gives the full variable domain: EPEVTQTPSHQVTQMGQEVILRCVPISNHLYFYWYRQILGQKVEFLVSFYNNEISEKSEIFDDQFSVERPDGSNFTLKIRSTKLEDSAMYFCASSGPRQGNKETQYFGPGTRLLVL.

The V and J genes are TRBV7-8 and TRBJ2-7; weak D call: TRBD1 (7 bases). There are 16 residues in the CDR3. Germline CDR1 reads SGHVS; CDR2 reads FQNEAQ. Trimming pared 1 base from V and 3 bases from J, leaving 16 bases between. CDR3 in amino acids: CASSLDQGGLGYEQYF. In nucleotides, the CDR3 is TGTGCCAGCAGCTTAGATCAGGGGGGATTAGGCTACGAGCAGTACTTC.

The chain uses TRBV3-1 (or the pseudogene TRBV3-2) and TRBJ1-1; D uncertain. Germline CDR1 and CDR2: LGHDT and YNNKEL (reference sequence). CDR3 length: 15 residues. V was pared by 0 bases and J by 1 base, with 9 bases between. CDR3 sequence: CASSQEWSWNTEAFF. CDR3 nucleotides: TGTGCCAGCAGCCAAGAATGGAGTTGGAACACTGAAGCTTTCTTT.